This is a list of T cell receptor beta chains from one sample in a study of PD-1 blockade in classical Hodgkin lymphoma. Some clones are missing from TCRdb's copy, which holds only in-frame ones; the method was immunoSEQ multiplex PCR. The sample includes approximately 30,000 clones, approximately 87% of them seen just once. The specimen was peripheral blood mononuclear cells (PBMCs), collected before the second cycle of nivolumab. These receptors were collected from a human donor with classical Hodgkin lymphoma. The CDR3 runs from the conserved cysteine through the conserved F or W. A D gene is named only where the DNA matches it firmly. Not every row has a clone size; where given, it reads once, few, many or a size class.

>TRBJ2-3|TRBD2|TRBV4-3|NA
CASSQETGTSADTQYF
TGCGCCAGCAGCCAAGAGACCGGGACTAGCGCGGATACGCAGTATTTT
>TRBJ1-5|NA|TRBV7-9|NA
CASSLGVQPQHF
TGTGCCAGCAGCTTAGGGGTTCAGCCCCAGCATTTT
>TRBJ2-1|NA|TRBV11-1|NA
CASSLAMVRGGNEQFF
TGTGCCAGCAGCTTAGCGATGGTCAGGGGCGGTAATGAGCAGTTCTTC
>TRBJ1-1|TRBD1|TRBV19|NA
CASSAGQKNTEAFF
TGTGCCAGTAGTGCGGGACAGAAGAACACTGAAGCTTTCTTT
>TRBJ2-3|TRBD1|TRBV5-1|once
CASTTGTGFSDTQYF
TGCGCCAGCACTACCGGGACAGGGTTCTCAGATACGCAGTATTTT
>TRBJ2-7|NA|TRBV2|NA
CASSRDGLGHEQYF
TGTGCCAGCAGTCGGGACGGGCTAGGGCACGAGCAGTACTTC
>TRBJ2-1|NA|TRBV7-8|once
CASSYTPFGQLNNEQFF
TGTGCCAGCAGCTATACTCCTTTCGGGCAGCTAAACAATGAGCAGTTCTTC
>TRBJ1-1|NA|TRBV7-9|once
CASSLSTGYTEAFF
TGTGCCAGCAGCCTCTCGACCGGGTACACTGAAGCTTTCTTT
>TRBJ2-7|TRBD2|TRBV11-2|NA
CASSLVAGWGGEQYF
TGTGCCAGCAGCTTAGTGGCGGGGTGGGGGGGGGAGCAGTACTTC
>TRBJ1-5|TRBD1|TRBV4-1|NA
CASSPMPGGNQPQHF
TGCGCCAGCAGCCCAATGCCAGGGGGGAATCAGCCCCAGCATTTT
>TRBJ2-2|NA|TRBV30|NA
CAWSVPGVDTGELFF
TGTGCCTGGAGTGTACCAGGGGTTGACACCGGGGAGCTGTTTTTT
>TRBJ2-7|TRBD2|TRBV4-1|NA
CASSHTLAVSYEQYF
TGCGCCAGCAGCCACACACTAGCGGTGTCCTACGAGCAGTACTTC
>TRBJ1-2|TRBD1|TRBV7-9|NA
CAGRGQGDGYTF
TGTGCCGGGAGGGGACAGGGGGACGGCTACACCTTC
>TRBJ2-3|TRBD1|TRBV19|NA
CASSSGTGFTDTQYF
TGTGCCAGTAGTTCCGGGACAGGGTTCACAGATACGCAGTATTTT
>TRBJ1-2|TRBD1|TRBV9|NA
CASSADDRAVYGYTF
TGTGCCAGCAGCGCCGACGACAGGGCTGTCTATGGCTACACCTTC
>TRBJ1-3|NA|TRBV18|NA
CASSPLLGLSTSGNTIYF
TGTGCCAGCTCACCCCTCCTAGGACTGTCCACCTCTGGAAACACCATATATTTT
>TRBJ2-2|NA|TRBV27|NA
CASSSTVNTGELFF
TGTGCCAGCAGTTCGACAGTAAACACCGGGGAGCTGTTTTTT
>TRBJ2-3|NA|TRBV19|NA
CASTTRGASTDTQYF
TGTGCCAGTACCACCAGGGGGGCTAGCACAGATACGCAGTATTTT
>TRBJ1-5|TRBD1|TRBV4-1|NA
CASSHLTGGRNQPQHF
TGCGCCAGCAGCCACCTGACAGGGGGCCGCAATCAGCCCCAGCATTTT
>TRBJ1-2|NA|TRBV6-5|NA
CASSYEGTNYGYTF
TGTGCCAGCAGTTACGAGGGGACTAACTATGGCTACACCTTC
>TRBJ2-4|TRBD1|TRBV19|NA
CASSRTGLEAKNIQYF
TGTGCCAGTAGTCGGACAGGGTTAGAGGCCAAAAACATTCAGTACTTC
>TRBJ2-7|TRBD1|TRBV27|NA
CASATGVSYEQYF
TGTGCCAGCGCAACAGGGGTCTCCTACGAGCAGTACTTC
>TRBJ2-7|NA|TRBV28|NA
CASSFQTYEQYF
TGTGCCAGCAGTTTCCAGACTTACGAGCAGTACTTC
>TRBJ2-5|TRBD2|TRBV7-2|NA
CASSWGLAGAGGTQYF
TGTGCCAGCAGCTGGGGACTAGCGGGAGCTGGCGGGACCCAGTACTTC
>TRBJ2-5|NA|TRBV11-2|NA
CASSLDLGPQETQYF
TGTGCCAGCAGCTTAGATTTAGGGCCCCAAGAGACCCAGTACTTC
>TRBJ2-7|NA|TRBV11-3|NA
CASSLGGEYEQYF
TGTGCCAGCAGCTTAGGGGGGGAATACGAGCAGTACTTC
>TRBJ1-2|NA|TRBV6-1|NA
CASTIGQLYGYTF
TGTGCCAGCACCATCGGACAGCTATATGGCTACACCTTC
>TRBJ1-4|NA|TRBV4-1|NA
CASSSRTNEKLFF
TGCGCCAGCAGCTCGAGAACTAATGAAAAACTGTTTTTT
>TRBJ2-2|NA|TRBV30|NA
CAWSPLGARGFGELFF
TGTGCCTGGAGTCCTCTAGGGGCAAGAGGCTTCGGGGAGCTGTTTTTT
>TRBJ1-1|NA|TRBV11-2|NA
CASSFLYTEAFF
TGTGCCAGCAGCTTCTTGTACACTGAAGCTTTCTTT
>TRBJ2-3|NA|TRBV12-5|once
CASGLVDTQYF
TGTGCTAGTGGTTTGGTAGATACGCAGTATTTT
>TRBJ1-2|NA|TRBV29-1|NA
CSAARGANYGYTF
TGCAGCGCCGCGAGGGGGGCTAACTATGGCTACACCTTC
>TRBJ2-7|NA|TRBV4-3|NA
CASSQGTLQGGNTYEQYF
TGCGCCAGCAGCCAAGGGACCCTACAGGGCGGGAACACCTACGAGCAGTACTTC
>TRBJ1-5|NA|TRBV10-2|NA
CATRGWYNQPQHF
TGCGCCACCCGGGGATGGTACAATCAGCCCCAGCATTTT
>TRBJ2-1|NA|TRBV7-8|NA
CASRPTSTGSYDEQFF
TGTGCCAGCAGGCCTACCTCAACGGGCTCCTACGATGAGCAGTTCTTC
>TRBJ1-2|NA|TRBV30|NA
CAWRTVTMYYGYTF
TGTGCCTGGAGGACAGTAACAATGTACTATGGCTACACCTTC
>TRBJ1-1|NA|TRBV6-6|NA
CASRTRRVNTEAFF
TGTGCCAGCAGAACCCGTCGGGTCAACACTGAAGCTTTCTTT
>TRBJ2-7|NA|TRBV11-3|NA
CASSLIGDYEQYF
TGTGCCAGCAGCTTAATTGGGGACTACGAGCAGTACTTC
>TRBJ2-3|NA|TRBV6-1|NA
CASSGGSLTDTQYF
TGTGCCAGCAGTGGGGGCAGCCTGACAGATACGCAGTATTTT
>TRBJ1-5|NA|TRBV5-6|NA
CASSLGASGQPQHF
TGTGCCAGCAGCTTGGGTGCTTCAGGCCAGCCCCAGCATTTT
>TRBJ2-1|TRBD2|TRBV6-4|NA
CASSGSGAGEVHEQFF
TGTGCCAGCAGTGGATCCGGGGCGGGAGAGGTACATGAGCAGTTCTTC
>TRBJ1-3|NA|TRBV12-5|NA
CASGLERWDGLNTIYF
TGTGCTAGTGGTTTGGAAAGATGGGACGGCCTAAACACCATATATTTT
>TRBJ1-2|NA|TRBV5-6|NA
CASSLYDRRGYTF
TGTGCCAGCAGCTTGTATGACAGGCGGGGCTACACCTTC
>TRBJ2-2|TRBD2|TRBV4-2|once
CASSQESAPGLAGGIHTGELFF
TGTGCCAGCAGTCAAGAGTCTGCTCCGGGACTAGCGGGAGGAATTCACACCGGGGAGCTGTTTTTT
>TRBJ2-5|NA|TRBV5-4|NA
CASSLPDQETQYF
TGTGCCAGCAGCCTACCCGACCAAGAGACCCAGTACTTC
>TRBJ2-2|NA|TRBV5-1|NA
CASGPTVTGELFF
TGCGCCAGCGGTCCGACTGTCACCGGGGAGCTGTTTTTT